This TCR beta chain was documented in a study of prognosis after radiotherapy for stage I lung cancer. Study-wide context: There were no patients who received concurrent therapy with stereotactic body radiotherapy.

CDR1 and CDR2 from the germline V gene are SGHTA and FQGNSA. The V end lost 6 bases, the J end lost 0 bases, and 15 bases lay between the germline ends. There are 15 residues in the CDR3. The genomic DNA TCR beta CDR3 region underwent two rounds of multiplex PCR. Round-one PCR had primers specific to each TRBV and TRBJ gene. TCRdb ran MiXCR on the multiplex PCR reads and lists one entry per CDR3 protein. The sample has tens of thousands of distinct CDR3 sequences, over 30% seen once. Researchers took 4.5 to 7 milliliters of peripheral blood at each of two time points. The source of this sequence is a donor aged 50 or older with non-small cell lung cancer. The chain joins TRBV7-2 to TRBJ2-7, with no clear D. The sample here was PBMCs, taken before or after stereotactic body radiation therapy (not recorded which). The CDR3 region has the DNA TGTGCCAGCAGTAAACTATTCCCGAGCTCCTACGAGCAGTACTTC. Translated, it gives CASSKLFPSSYEQYF.